Listed below are T cell receptor beta chains from one sample, sequenced in a study of T cell repertoires in cytomegalovirus infection. TCRdb processed the reads anew with MiXCR; each CDR3 protein has one entry. Here the sample spans 340,000 or so distinct CDR3 sequences, roughly 25% being singletons. These receptors' targets are unknown. This sample comprised cultured PBMCs, obtained from culture after CMV antigen stimulation. These receptors were obtained from a human donor in good health (CMV status not recorded). Some clones in this sample may be carry-over from other donors' samples. Both conserved end residues are part of each CDR3. Clone size is stated in some rows and not others, as once, few, many or a class when expanded.

-,TRBV2,CASSEFRVAKNIQYF
-,TRBV5-8,CASSLGGTRYEQYF
few,TRBV20-1,CSARGRSQETQYF
few,TRBV6-4,CASSETGSNQPQHF
many,TRBV7-2,CASSLGPGGMPQHF
many,TRBV7-2,CASSDSGPRGEKLFF
-,TRBV11-3,CASSPTSGRRGEQFF
few,TRBV25-1,CASSDLSVGEQFF
-,TRBV28,CASSPNVAGVYNEQFF
few,TRBV28,CASNGQPQHF
-,TRBV4-1,CASSQGTGIYGYTF
few,TRBV6-2/TRBV6-3,CASSYIRAEPWNQPQHF
few,TRBV15,CATSTSSGRADNEQFF
few,TRBV9,CASSEGYRGVNTEAFF
many,TRBV7-2,CASSLEGRRGWGNIQYF
-,TRBV27,CASSDLTGNGYTF
many,TRBV11-2,CASSSSREGDGYTF
few,TRBV10-3,CAISEGLTNQPQHF
few,TRBV19,CASSTPDRRTEAFF
-,TRBV19,CASSYVTSGKETQYF
few,TRBV19,CASSIDPVGLAGLNNEQFF
-,TRBV4-1,CASSQGAERPSRDTQYF
few,TRBV12-3/TRBV12-4,CASRGRSFNEQFF
few,TRBV19,CASSRLLSGTAIYNSPLHF
few,TRBV5-1,CASRPTENEQFF
-,TRBV5-6,CASSRYRGSGEAFF
many,TRBV7-2,CASSFSRAGGYEQYF
many,TRBV7-9,CASSLVSGGVEAFF
-,TRBV7-2,CPRSLEGGGGGGFF
many,TRBV7-2,CASNLYGGGTGELFF
-,TRBV28,CASSSPGVSNQPQHF
-,TRBV5-6,CASSPAGTRTETQYF
-,TRBV7-2,CASTVGTDTQYF
once,TRBV27,CASRAGGRGEQYF
-,TRBV13,CASSLRWGRDAGANVLTF
few,TRBV25-1,CASRGRFGTDTQYF
-,TRBV10-3,CAISEGGRGTDTQYF
few,TRBV7-2,CASTDYLTTDTQYF
-,TRBV5-6,CASSFRGQGGFEQYF
-,TRBV9,CASSVTGGSSYNEQFF
-,TRBV6-5,CASSYSIMGSTEAFF
-,TRBV7-8,CASSLGVKMSGGTHEQFF
many,TRBV7-7,CASSLAESDTDTQYF
few,TRBV19,CASSFGMSTHYGYTF
many,TRBV20-1,CSASPGPRNTEAFF
-,TRBV5-1,CASSGGTFQETQYF
few,TRBV25-1,CASIRGLNSPLHF
few,TRBV12-3/TRBV12-4,CASTHGGVRYNEQFF
-,TRBV12-3/TRBV12-4,CASRSGVTNTEAFF
few,TRBV11-3,CASSLAHSGANVLTF
many,TRBV7-8,CASSLGGQGFNQPQHF
few,TRBV29-1,CSVHGLSTGTSYEQYF
-,TRBV5-6,CASSFGSGELFF
many,TRBV7-8,CASSRQASGRRTGELFF
-,TRBV7-2,CASSSLRDEQFF